The 24 T cell receptor beta chains in this list originate from one sample, sequenced in a study of metastatic and nonmetastatic thyroid tumors. TCRdb re-clonotyped the PCR reads through MiXCR. The sample lists some 21,000 clones; 28% were seen once. No treatment had been given to any patient before thyroid surgery. Source material: tumor tissue. The receptors shown here come from a male donor with papillary thyroid cancer or a benign thyroid nodule (not recorded which). Some clones in this sample may be carry-over from other donors' samples.

The chain uses TRBV28 and TRBJ2-7; the D is unclear. Germline-derived CDR1 and CDR2 are MDHEN and SYDVKM. Trimming took off 2 bases at V and 3 bases at J, with 8 bases between the two ends. The CDR3 length is 13 residues. The DNA of the CDR3 is TGTGCCAGCAGTTTAGGGCAGTACTACGAGCAGTACTTC. Its protein is CASSLGQYYEQYF.

This clone appeared many times. This may come from a read error, since a much larger clone is one base off. The V and J genes are TRBV18 and TRBJ1-1; 8 positions match TRBD1. J lost 4 bases, V lost 0 bases, and 7 bases had no gene match. In germline, CDR1 is KGHSH, CDR2 LQKENI. There are 16 residues in the CDR3. The DNA of the CDR3 is TGTGCCAGCTCACCACCGGGGGGGGACAGGAGCACTGAAGCTTTCTTT. Translation gives CASSPPGGDRSTEAFF.

This clone was observed once. J is TRBJ2-1 and V is TRBV20-1; 10 bases align to TRBD2. This CDR3 is built from 16 residues. Germline trimming cut 1 base from V and 8 bases from J; bases unmatched to any gene: 11. CDR1 is DFQATT, CDR2 SNEGSKA, per germline (reference sequence). This CDR3 is CSARAFGTSDQHEQFF. The CDR3 DNA sequence: TGCAGTGCTAGAGCCTTCGGGACTAGCGACCAACATGAGCAGTTCTTC.

J is TRBJ1-2 and V is TRBV6-1; D not resolved. CDR1 is MNHNS, CDR2 SASEGT, per germline. V dropped 4 bases and J dropped 2 bases, with 11 bases sitting between them. CDR3 length equals 14 residues. CDR3 bases: TGTGCCAGCAGTGTGGCAAGGATAAACTATGGCTACACCTTC. This gives the protein CASSVARINYGYTF.

In its sample, this clone is medium-sized. The sample carries other DNA sequences with the same CDR3. The chain is built from TRBV20-1 and TRBJ1-5; tentatively, D is TRBD1 (5 bases). The CDR3 extends over 14 amino acids. V was clipped by 3 bases and J by 2 bases, with 11 bases between them. The germline CDR1 and CDR2 sequences are DFQATT and SNEGSKA (reference sequence). CDR3 bases: TGCAGTGCTAGTGTGGGGGGTCGCAATCAGCCCCAGCATTTT. It codes for CSASVGGRNQPQHF.

This clone was counted a few times. The genes are TRBV12-3 or TRBV12-4 and TRBJ2-7; D is undetermined. Trimming pared 6 bases from V and 9 bases from J, leaving 12 bases between. The CDR3 is 11 residues long. CDR3 bases: TGTGCCAGCAGCTACGGTGCCGGGCAGTACTTC. Translated: CASSYGAGQYF.

This clone showed up many times. The chain is built from TRBV10-3 and TRBJ2-7; the match to TRBD1 covers 8 bases. The CDR3 sequence is 13 residues long. V was pared by 10 bases and J by 0 bases, with 5 bases of the junction left unmatched. Per the germline V gene, CDR1 is ENHRY and CDR2 is SYGVKD. CDR3 sequence: CATWTGSSYEQYF. In nucleotides, the CDR3 is TGTGCCACCTGGACAGGGAGCTCCTACGAGCAGTACTTC.

This clone came up a few times. This chain joins TRBV20-1 and TRBJ1-2, with D uncertain. V shed 5 bases and J shed 4 bases, with 11 bases lying between them. Germline assignment: CDR1 DFQATT and CDR2 SNEGSKA (reference sequence). The CDR3 loop spans 12 amino acids. CDR3 DNA: TGCAGTGCTCAAGAAATCATCTATGGCTACACCTTC. It specifies CSAQEIIYGYTF.

The chain links TRBV11-2 to TRBJ2-7; no clear D gene. Looked up from germline, CDR1 is SGHAT and CDR2 is FQNNGV. Trimming stripped 3 bases from V and 4 bases from J, with 13 bases between. The CDR3 extends over 14 amino acids. CDR3 sequence (DNA): TGTGCCAGCAGCTTCGCCCCCGGAGTGTACGAGCAGTACTTC. Its protein is CASSFAPGVYEQYF.

This chain links TRBV28 with TRBJ2-4; TRBD2 is a possible D gene (6 bases). V shed 3 bases and J shed 6 bases, with 15 bases lying between them. The germline gives CDR1 MDHEN, CDR2 SYDVKM. The CDR3 length is 15 residues. The CDR3 protein is CASSLPSTGRNIQYF. CDR3 in DNA: TGTGCCAGCAGTTTGCCTAGTACCGGGAGAAACATTCAGTACTTC.

The V and J genes are TRBV28 and TRBJ2-6; D is undetermined. The germline CDR1 and CDR2 sequences are MDHEN and SYDVKM. Trimming took 6 bases from V and 5 from J, leaving 20 bases between them. The CDR3 extends over 17 amino acids. CDR3 nucleotides: TGTGCCAGCAGCTCTGTCGTCGGGCAGAATAGGGCCAACGTCCTGACTTTC. This encodes CASSSVVGQNRANVLTF.

The rearrangement links TRBV30 to TRBJ1-5; D remains ambiguous. The CDR3 totals 12 residues. Germline CDR1 is GTSNPN and CDR2 is SVGIG (reference sequence). Trimming stripped 5 bases from V and 2 bases from J, with 7 bases between. The CDR3: CAWGVGNQPQHF. The CDR3 DNA reads as TGTGCCTGGGGAGTGGGCAATCAGCCCCAGCATTTT.

By proportion, this clone is medium-sized. V usage is TRBV28 and J usage is TRBJ2-2; D is possibly TRBD2 (7 bases). The CDR3 runs 17 residues. Germline V gene sequence: CDR1 MDHEN, CDR2 SYDVKM. Trimming removed 8 bases at V and 2 bases at J, with 21 bases between. CDR3 protein: CASGGGSGAPNTGELFF. For the CDR3, the DNA is TGTGCCAGCGGGGGGGGGTCGGGGGCCCCTAACACCGGGGAGCTGTTTTTT.

This chain joins TRBV19 and TRBJ1-2, with TRBD1 as a possible D gene (6 bases). The CDR3 extends over 13 amino acids. V was clipped by 8 bases and J by 10 bases, with 20 bases between them. The V gene's germline CDR1 is LNHDA and CDR2 SQIVND (reference sequence). CDR3 bases: TGTGCCAGTGTTGGCACGGGGGGGCTAGACTACACCTTC. Protein sequence: CASVGTGGLDYTF.

This clone was counted only a few times. The gene calls are TRBV6-6 and TRBJ1-2; the D is unclear. This CDR3 comprises 14 residues. Germline assignment: CDR1 MNHNY and CDR2 SVGAGI (reference sequence). Trimming pared 0 bases from V and 7 bases from J, leaving 12 bases between. The DNA of the CDR3 is TGTGCCAGCAGTTACTCGATTGTGGATACTGGCTACACCTTC. This sequence encodes CASSYSIVDTGYTF.

In its sample, this clone was seen a few times. The chain couples TRBV18 to TRBJ2-1, with TRBD2 matching over 8 bases. This CDR3 is built from 14 residues. The V segment lost 3 bases and the J segment 8 bases; nucleotides outside the gene matches: 6. Germline V gene sequence: CDR1 KGHSH, CDR2 LQKENI. The CDR3 DNA follows: TGTGCCAGCTCACCGGGGACTAGAAACGATGAGCAGTTCTTC. It codes for CASSPGTRNDEQFF.

The V call is TRBV11-2, the J call TRBJ2-1; D is uncertain. V was shortened by 0 bases and J by 0 bases, with 6 bases between the two germline ends. The length of the CDR3 is 15 residues. Germline values: CDR1 SGHAT, CDR2 FQNNGV. The CDR3 sequence is CASSLEVGSYNEQFF. The CDR3 DNA reads as TGTGCCAGCAGCTTAGAGGTAGGCTCCTACAATGAGCAGTTCTTC.

This rearrangement joins TRBV11-2 to TRBJ1-2; TRBD1 matches at 7 bases. Losses at the gene ends were 4 bases for V and 2 bases for J; bases not matched to a gene: 7. This CDR3 is 15 amino acids long. Germline V gene lookup returns CDR1 SGHAT and CDR2 FQNNGV. The CDR3 bases are TGTGCCAGCAGCTCACTACAGGGGATAAACTATGGCTACACCTTC. Its protein product is CASSSLQGINYGYTF.

This clone came up many times. The chain's CDR3 is CASSRRDRALNEKLFF. The CDR3 nucleotides read TGTGCCAGCAGTCGCCGGGACAGGGCCCTTAATGAAAAACTGTTTTTT. The rearrangement joins TRBV27 to TRBJ1-4; 9 nucleotides match TRBD1. Germline V gene data show CDR1 as MNHEY and CDR2 as SMNVEV (reference sequence). CDR3 length equals 16 residues. J was trimmed by 4 bases and V by 5 bases; bases with no gene match: 8.

This rearrangement joins TRBV6-1 to TRBJ2-1, with D unresolved. CDR3 size: 11 residues. Trimming pared 7 bases from V and 6 bases from J, leaving 7 bases between. Germline V lookup: CDR1 MNHNS, CDR2 SASEGT. The CDR3 is CASTFGNEQFF. CDR3 coding DNA: TGTGCCAGCACGTTCGGCAATGAGCAGTTCTTC.

This clone appeared a few times. CDR3 DNA: TGTGCCAGCAGTTTATTCCAGGGGGTCAATGAGCAGTTCTTC. Protein product: CASSLFQGVNEQFF. The rearrangement joins TRBV12-3 or TRBV12-4 to TRBJ2-1, with 7 bases fitting TRBD1. With 2 bases clipped from V and 6 bases from J, the junction kept 4 bases outside the gene matches. The CDR3 sequence is 14 residues long.

J is TRBJ1-4 and V is TRBV6-6; D is uncertain. Germline values: CDR1 MNHNY, CDR2 SVGAGI (reference sequence). The CDR3 sequence is 16 residues long. The germline V and J ends were trimmed by 3 bases and 6 bases, with 17 bases remaining between them. DNA of the CDR3: TGTGCCAGCAGTTATTTCGCCGGAAGCGGCTATGAAAAACTGTTTTTT. Translating it yields CASSYFAGSGYEKLFF.

This chain links TRBV3-1 with TRBJ1-6, with a tentative D call TRBD1 (6 bases). Germline lookup yields CDR1 LGHDT and CDR2 YNNKEL (reference sequence). The CDR3 spans 13 residues. The V end was cut by 5 bases, the J end by 13 bases, with 15 bases between. DNA for the CDR3: TGTGCCAGCAGCTTTCAGACAGGAACCCCCCTCCACTTT. Amino acids: CASSFQTGTPLHF.

This chain links TRBV28 with TRBJ2-6; 7 nucleotides match TRBD1. V was clipped by 5 bases and J by 3 bases; unmatched bases: 7. CDR1 is MDHEN and CDR2 is SYDVKM in the germline V gene. This CDR3 has 16 residues. The CDR3 is CASSPTGSVGANVLTF. The CDR3 DNA reads TGTGCCAGCAGTCCGACAGGGTCTGTTGGGGCCAACGTCCTGACTTTC.